The 15 T cell receptor beta chains listed next were all sequenced from one sample in a study of blood T cell repertoires in COVID-19. Assay used: immunoSEQ multiplex PCR; TCRdb lists only in-frame clones, some missing. The table lists about 77,000 clones, about nine tenths of them singletons. Sequenced input: peripheral blood. Receptor source: an elderly woman with active or convalescent COVID-19.

This sequence joins TRBV6-6 and TRBJ2-2; a weak D match, TRBD2 (6 bases). The CDR3 loop spans 15 amino acids. Trimming took off 8 bases at V and 2 bases at J, with 15 bases between the two ends. Germline CDR1 is MNHNY and CDR2 is SVGAGI (reference sequence). CDR3 in DNA: TGTGCCAGCGGGGCGAGCGGGCCAAACACCGGGGAGCTGTTTTTT. Amino acid sequence: CASGASGPNTGELFF.

This clone has just one count. The rearrangement uses TRBV6-6 and TRBJ1-5, with 9 bases that match TRBD1. The J segment lost 7 bases and the V segment lost 4 bases, leaving 5 bases of the junction unmatched. The CDR3 extends over 14 amino acids. Germline CDR1 is MNHNY and CDR2 is SVGAGI (reference sequence). The CDR3 region is CASSLPGTGQPQHF. CDR3 DNA: TGTGCCAGCAGTTTGCCCGGGACAGGGCAGCCCCAGCATTTT.

The chain recombines TRBV10-3 with TRBJ2-3; 7 bases are shared with TRBD1. J was trimmed by 4 bases and V by 4 bases; bases with no gene match: 11. Germline V gives CDR1 ENHRY, CDR2 SYGVKD. This CDR3 region has 16 residues. CDR3 nucleotides: TGTGCCATCAGTGCCTCAGGGGGTTCCCGGTCAGATACGCAGTATTTT. It codes for CAISASGGSRSDTQYF.

The rearrangement uses TRBV19 and TRBJ2-1; 8 nucleotides match TRBD1. V shed 3 bases, J shed 3 bases, and the junction held 4 bases outside the gene matches. The CDR3 spans 15 residues. The germline CDR1 and CDR2 sequences are LNHDA and SQIVND (reference sequence). CDR3 bases: TGTGCCAGTAGTATGGGACAGGATATCTACAATGAGCAGTTCTTC. This gives the protein CASSMGQDIYNEQFF.

The rearrangement links TRBV15 to TRBJ2-1; weak D call: TRBD2 (6 bases). The germline CDR1 and CDR2 sequences are LNHNV and YYDKDF (reference sequence). The CDR3 is 15 residues long. Trimming left V 5 bases short and J 0 bases short, with 11 bases between. CDR3 sequence reads: CATSAGRSSYNEQFF. As DNA, the CDR3 is TGTGCCACCAGCGCGGGACGGAGCTCCTACAATGAGCAGTTCTTC.

In this sample, this clone turned up a few times. This chain connects TRBV12-3 or TRBV12-4 to TRBJ1-1, with D tentatively TRBD1 (6 bases). This CDR3 spans 13 amino acids. Trimming left V 3 bases short and J 7 bases short, with 12 bases between. CDR3 region: CASSFITGSEAFF. The CDR3 DNA reads TGTGCCAGCAGTTTTATCACAGGGAGTGAAGCTTTCTTT.

The rearrangement uses TRBV10-3 and TRBJ1-1; TRBD1 aligns across 9 bases. CDR1 ENHRY and CDR2 SYGVKD come from the germline V gene. Germline trimming cut 8 bases from V and 6 bases from J; bases unmatched to any gene: 7. CDR3 length equals 13 residues. CDR3 protein: CAIWTGESPEAFF. The CDR3, as DNA: TGTGCCATCTGGACAGGGGAAAGTCCTGAAGCTTTCTTT.

V gene TRBV7-9 combines with J gene TRBJ2-7; maybe TRBD1 (6 bases). CDR1 SEHNR and CDR2 FQNEAQ come from the germline V gene (reference sequence). This CDR3 comprises 14 residues. V lost 5 bases to trimming and J lost 4 bases, with 15 bases between them. CDR3: CASSVAGVGYEQYF. The CDR3 DNA reads as TGTGCCAGCAGCGTCGCAGGGGTGGGGTACGAGCAGTACTTC.

The V gene is TRBV28, the J gene TRBJ1-3; 7 bases match TRBD1. Germline CDR1 and CDR2: MDHEN and SYDVKM. This CDR3 is built from 15 residues. Unmatched junction bases numbered 6, after V lost 5 bases and J lost 2 bases. Written as DNA, the CDR3 is TGTGCCAGCAGTCGTACACAGGGGACTGGAAACACCATATATTTT. It specifies CASSRTQGTGNTIYF.

The chain links TRBV9 to TRBJ1-1, with 9 bases identical to TRBD1. The CDR3 has 17 amino acids. The ends lost 3 bases at V and 4 bases at J; junction bases unmatched: 13. The germline V gene has CDR1 SGDLS and CDR2 YYNGEE. CDR3 nucleotide sequence: TGTGCCAGCAGCGCCACGGTGACAGGGGGACTCGGCACTGAAGCTTTCTTT. It is translated as CASSATVTGGLGTEAFF. Variable domain in full (rest from reference TRBV9 and TRBJ1-1): DSGVTQTPKHLITATGQRVTLRCSPRSGDLSVYWYQQSLDQGLQFLIQYYNGEERAKGNILERFSAQQFPDLHSELNLSSLELGDSALYFCASSATVTGGLGTEAFFGQGTRLTVV.

This chain links TRBV25-1 with TRBJ2-1, with 7 bases fitting TRBD2. The CDR3 loop spans 14 amino acids. Germline V lookup: CDR1 MGHDK, CDR2 SYGVNS. With V trimmed by 7 bases and J by 5 bases, 8 bases remained unmatched. The CDR3 sequence: CASKEPGLDNEQFF. The CDR3 nucleotides read TGTGCCAGCAAAGAACCCGGACTAGACAATGAGCAGTTCTTC.

This clone was picked up a small number of times. The rearrangement joins TRBV6-1 to TRBJ2-1, with D possibly TRBD1 on 6 matching bases. The germline CDR1 and CDR2 sequences are MNHNS and SASEGT. With 3 bases removed from V and 0 bases from J, the gap between germline ends came to 9 bases. The CDR3 consists of 15 residues. CDR3 sequence (DNA): TGTGCCAGCAGTGAGGACAGAGCCTCCTACAATGAGCAGTTCTTC. Amino acid sequence: CASSEDRASYNEQFF.

The V call is TRBV9, the J call TRBJ2-3; D gene uncertain. The CDR3 sequence is 16 residues long. The V end lost 0 bases, the J end lost 1 base, and 12 bases lay between the germline ends. Germline V CDR1 and CDR2: SGDLS, YYNGEE. Here the CDR3 reads CASSVDYGYGTDTQYF. CDR3 bases: TGTGCCAGCAGCGTAGATTACGGGTATGGCACAGATACGCAGTATTTT. The full variable domain, with the rest looked up from reference TRBV9 and TRBJ2-3, is DSGVTQTPKHLITATGQRVTLRCSPRSGDLSVYWYQQSLDQGLQFLIQYYNGEERAKGNILERFSAQQFPDLHSELNLSSLELGDSALYFCASSVDYGYGTDTQYFGPGTRLTVL.

This clone was picked up one time. The chain is built from TRBV5-1 and TRBJ1-1; D call uncertain. Trimming cost V 2 bases and J 5 bases, with 7 bases left between them. Looked up from germline, CDR1 is SGHRS and CDR2 is YFSETQ. This CDR3 comprises 12 residues. The CDR3 loop reads CASSFSGTEAFF. The CDR3 nucleotides read TGCGCCAGCAGCTTTTCGGGGACTGAAGCTTTCTTT. The full variable domain, its missing parts supplied by reference TRBV5-1 and TRBJ1-1, is KAGVTQTPRYLIKTRGQQVTLSCSPISGHRSVSWYQQTPGQGLQFLFEYFSETQRNKGNFPGRFSGRQFSNSRSEMNVSTLELGDSALYLCASSFSGTEAFFGQGTRLTVV.

A single count supports this clone. This sequence joins TRBV27 and TRBJ2-5, with TRBD2 matching 8 bases. The length of the CDR3 is 17 residues. V shed 0 bases and J 1 base; nucleotides not matched to a gene: 7. CDR1 is MNHEY and CDR2 is SMNVEV in the germline V gene (reference sequence). CDR3 nucleotides: TGTGCCAGCAGTTTATCGAGGGAGCGGGGGCCCCAAGAGACCCAGTACTTC. Its protein is CASSLSRERGPQETQYF.